Ten or more counts support the clone carrying this TCR beta chain. Its antigen is not identified. Researchers built TCR beta libraries using quantitative 5'-RACE with molecular barcodes. TCRdb fed the 5' RACE reads into MiXCR, producing one record per CDR3 protein. Of 200,000 or so distinct CDR3 sequences in the sample, roughly 18% are singletons; the top ten hold roughly 4.5%. These data come from a study of CD8 T cells in ankylosing spondylitis. Whole-study results and caveats: Reportedly, matched ankylosing spondylitis synovial fluid was significantly enriched for disease-linked clones. Seemingly characteristic of ankylosing spondylitis blood was a TCR beta motif consisting of about 8 highly homologous variants.

In germline, CDR1 is LGHDT, CDR2 YNNKEL (reference sequence). V trimming: 5 bases; J trimming: 3 bases; junction bases outside the gene matches: 7. The CDR3 consists of 15 residues. The chain links TRBV3-1 to TRBJ1-1; TRBD1 agrees at 9 bases. Sequencing was carried out using blood, either unsorted or a sorted T cell fraction (not recorded which). The TCR was taken from a male donor aged 10-30 years with ankylosing spondylitis or in good health (not recorded which). CDR3 DNA sequence: TGTGCCAGCAGCGGAACAGGGGGCTCGGACACTGAAGCTTTCTTT. Translated, it gives CASSGTGGSDTEAFF.